The source of this TCR beta chain is a study of blood T cell repertoires in COVID-19. Study information: There were acute and convalescent COVID-19 samples, and they came from the United States, Italy and Spain. PBMCs, B-cell-depleted T cells, or T cells were the source of the cDNA or gDNA that made up the material.

Per the original data handling: Quantification of nucleated cells was approximated via reference gene primer amplification. TCRdb's table, derived via immunoSEQ multiplex PCR, lists solely in-frame clones and lacks some. For V, J and clone size, that table is used; D and trimming come from the DNA. The table shows some 60,000 clones, with 81% occurring only once. The CDR3 runs to 16 residues. With V trimmed by 6 bases and J by 0 bases, 9 bases remained unmatched. The germline V gene encodes CDR1 MNHNY and CDR2 SVGAGI (reference sequence). The table lists this clone with a few counts. The J gene is TRBJ2-7, the V gene TRBV6-6, with 9 bases matching TRBD1. The specimen sequenced was peripheral blood. The clonotype comes from an elderly woman with active or convalescent COVID-19. In DNA, the CDR3 is TGTGCCAGCAGCTCCCCGGGACAGGGAACCTCCTACGAGCAGTACTTC. Its translation: CASSSPGQGTSYEQYF.